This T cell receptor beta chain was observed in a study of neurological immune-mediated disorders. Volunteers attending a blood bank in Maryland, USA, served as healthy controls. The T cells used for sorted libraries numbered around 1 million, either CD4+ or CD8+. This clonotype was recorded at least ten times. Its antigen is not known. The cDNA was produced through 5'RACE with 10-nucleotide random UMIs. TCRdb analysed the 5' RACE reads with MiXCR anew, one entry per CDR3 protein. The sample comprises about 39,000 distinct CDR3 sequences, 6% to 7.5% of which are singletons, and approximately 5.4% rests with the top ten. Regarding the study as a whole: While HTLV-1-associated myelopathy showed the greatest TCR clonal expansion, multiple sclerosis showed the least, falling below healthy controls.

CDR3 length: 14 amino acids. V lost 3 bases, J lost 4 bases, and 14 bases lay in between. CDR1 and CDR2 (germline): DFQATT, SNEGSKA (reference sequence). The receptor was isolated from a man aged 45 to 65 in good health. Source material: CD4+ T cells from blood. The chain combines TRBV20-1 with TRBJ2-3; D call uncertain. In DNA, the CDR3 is TGCAGTGCTAGTGGGCTCCTCCGGGCAGATACGCAGTATTTT. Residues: CSASGLLRADTQYF.